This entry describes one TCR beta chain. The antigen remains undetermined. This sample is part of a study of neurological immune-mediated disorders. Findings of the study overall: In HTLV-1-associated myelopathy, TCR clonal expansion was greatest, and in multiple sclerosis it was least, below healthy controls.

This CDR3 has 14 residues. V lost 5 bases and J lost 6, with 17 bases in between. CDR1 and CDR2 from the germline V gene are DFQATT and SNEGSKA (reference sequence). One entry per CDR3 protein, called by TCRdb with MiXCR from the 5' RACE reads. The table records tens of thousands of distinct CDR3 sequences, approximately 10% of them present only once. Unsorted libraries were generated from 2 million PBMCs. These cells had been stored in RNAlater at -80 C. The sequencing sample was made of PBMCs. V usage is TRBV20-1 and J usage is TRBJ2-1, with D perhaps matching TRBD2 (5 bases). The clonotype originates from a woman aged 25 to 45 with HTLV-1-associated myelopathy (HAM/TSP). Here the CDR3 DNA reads TGCAGTGCTGAAGGGAGCTTGGCGGGCAATGAGCAGTTCTTC. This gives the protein CSAEGSLAGNEQFF.